This T cell receptor (beta chain) was sequenced in a study of T cells in Graves' hyperthyroidism and ophthalmopathy. Using RNA transcripts as the source, TCR beta CDR3 regions were amplified. Carried out on the TCR CDR3, a first-round RT-PCR used the HTBI primer set. TCRdb recomputed calls from the multiplex PCR reads with MiXCR, one row per CDR3 protein. The table includes around 190,000 distinct CDR3 sequences, less than 20% detected once. Germline CDR1 KGHSH, CDR2 LQKENI. This CDR3 contains 15 residues. Trimming removed 2 bases at V and 1 base at J, with 10 bases between. The J gene is TRBJ2-3, the V gene TRBV18; no clear D. This clonotype originated in a woman aged 50 to 65 with Graves' hyperthyroidism. The sequencing sample was made of blood. The CDR3 nucleotides read TGTGCCAGCTCACCAACGGAATATCGCACAGATACGCAGTATTTT. Translated: CASSPTEYRTDTQYF.